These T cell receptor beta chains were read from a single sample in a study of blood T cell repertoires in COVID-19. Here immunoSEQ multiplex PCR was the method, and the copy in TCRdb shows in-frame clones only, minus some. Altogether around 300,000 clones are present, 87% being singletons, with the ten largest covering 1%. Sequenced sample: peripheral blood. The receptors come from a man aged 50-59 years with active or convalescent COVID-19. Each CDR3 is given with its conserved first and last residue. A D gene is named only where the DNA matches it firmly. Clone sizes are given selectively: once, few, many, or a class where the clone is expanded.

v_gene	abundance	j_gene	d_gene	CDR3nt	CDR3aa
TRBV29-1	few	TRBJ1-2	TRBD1	TGCAGCGTTCACAGGGGAGGTGGCTACACCTTC	CSVHRGGGYTF
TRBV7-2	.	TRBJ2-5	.	TGTGCCAGCAGCTTAAATTTCCCCAGGCAAGAGACCCAGTACTTC	CASSLNFPRQETQYF
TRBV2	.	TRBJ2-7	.	TGTGCCAGCAGATTCGACAGGCTTAACTACGAGCAGTACTTC	CASRFDRLNYEQYF
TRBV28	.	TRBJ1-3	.	TGTGCCAGCAGCCTACAGGGAGGGGGAAACACCATATATTTT	CASSLQGGGNTIYF
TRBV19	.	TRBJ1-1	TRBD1	TGTGCCAGTGAGGGACAGGAAAACACTGAAGCTTTCTTT	CASEGQENTEAFF
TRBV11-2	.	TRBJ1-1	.	TGTGCCAGCAGCTTAGAGGGGGCCTTAGAAGCTTTCTTT	CASSLEGALEAFF
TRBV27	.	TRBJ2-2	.	TGTGCCAGCAGTTTAGAGGGGGCCGGGGAGCTGTTTTTT	CASSLEGAGELFF
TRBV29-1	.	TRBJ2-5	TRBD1	TGCAGCGGTAGACAGGGCGGAGAGACCCAGTACTTC	CSGRQGGETQYF
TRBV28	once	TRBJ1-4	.	TGTGCCAGCAGAGAGGACAGAAGCGAAAAACTGTTTTTT	CASREDRSEKLFF
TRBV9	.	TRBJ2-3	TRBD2	TGTGCCAGCAGCGTAGGACTAGCGGGGCAGTCGGGTACAGATACGCAGTATTTT	CASSVGLAGQSGTDTQYF
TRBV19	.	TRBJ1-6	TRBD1	TGTGCCAGTACCCCAGGGGGCTTGGGGAATTCACCCCTCCACTTT	CASTPGGLGNSPLHF
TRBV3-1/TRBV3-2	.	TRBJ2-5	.	TGTGCCAGCAGCTATAGATTCCAGGGGGGAGAGACCCAGTACTTC	CASSYRFQGGETQYF
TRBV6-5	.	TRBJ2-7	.	TGTGCCAGCAGCAGCTCGGTACCAGGATCCTACGAGCAGTACTTC	CASSSSVPGSYEQYF
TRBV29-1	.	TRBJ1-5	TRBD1	TGCAGCGTTACACAGACAGGGACGAAGCCCCAGCATTTT	CSVTQTGTKPQHF
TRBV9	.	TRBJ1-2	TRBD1	TGTGCCAGCAGTTGGGGGACAGGGGCTTCCTTAAACTATGGCTACACCTTC	CASSWGTGASLNYGYTF
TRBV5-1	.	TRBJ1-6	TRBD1	TGCGCCAGCAGCTCATTCAAGGGGGGACAGTATTCACCCCTCCACTTT	CASSSFKGGQYSPLHF
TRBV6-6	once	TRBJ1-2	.	TGTGCCAGCAGTTACTATGGAGGGCCCCATGGCTACACCTTC	CASSYYGGPHGYTF
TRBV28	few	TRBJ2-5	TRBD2	TGTGCCAGCACCCGGGGGGGCCAAGAGACCCAGTACTTC	CASTRGGQETQYF
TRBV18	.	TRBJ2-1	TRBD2	TGTGCCAGCTCACCACCATCTACGGCGGGAGCCACCAATGAGCAGTTCTTC	CASSPPSTAGATNEQFF
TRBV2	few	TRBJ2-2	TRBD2	TGTGCCAGCAGTCTAGCGGGCGGGATTAAAGCCGGGGAGCTGTTTTTT	CASSLAGGIKAGELFF
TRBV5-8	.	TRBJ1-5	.	TGTGCCAGCAGCTTACCCCCAGGCAATCAGCCCCAGCATTTT	CASSLPPGNQPQHF
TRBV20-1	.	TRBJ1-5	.	TGCAGTGCTAGTGTTCCAGGCAATCAGCCCCAGCATTTT	CSASVPGNQPQHF
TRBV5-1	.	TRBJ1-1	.	TGCGCCAGCAGTTCCGGTTCTACCACTGAAGCTTTCTTT	CASSSGSTTEAFF
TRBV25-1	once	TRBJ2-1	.	TGTGCCAGCAGTTCCCTCGGAGGGACCCACAATGAGCAGTTCTTC	CASSSLGGTHNEQFF
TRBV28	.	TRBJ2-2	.	TGTGCCAGCAGTACCTCCAGGGGAAACACCGGGGAGCTGTTTTTT	CASSTSRGNTGELFF
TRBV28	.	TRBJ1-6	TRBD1	TGTGCCAGCAGCGAAGCGACAGGGAATAATTCACCCCTCCACTTT	CASSEATGNNSPLHF
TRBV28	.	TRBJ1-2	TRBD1	TGTGCCAGCAGTTTCGGACAGGTCTATGGCTACACCTTC	CASSFGQVYGYTF
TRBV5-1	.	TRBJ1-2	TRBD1	TGCGCCAGCAGCTTGACCGGGACAGAGCCACCTAACTATGGCTACACCTTC	CASSLTGTEPPNYGYTF
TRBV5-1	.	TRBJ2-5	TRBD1	TGCGCCAGCAGCTTGGGGGACAGGGGTCCTGAAGAGACCCAGTACTTC	CASSLGDRGPEETQYF
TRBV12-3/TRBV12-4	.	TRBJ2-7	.	TGTGCCAGCACCATCTTGGGCCACGAGCAGTACTTC	CASTILGHEQYF
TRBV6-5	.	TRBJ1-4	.	TGTGCCAGCAGCTATGGGGGGACGGATGAAAAACTGTTTTTT	CASSYGGTDEKLFF
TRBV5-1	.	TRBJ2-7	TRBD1	TGCGCCAGCAGCCCGGACAGGGGGGACTACGAGCAGTACTTC	CASSPDRGDYEQYF
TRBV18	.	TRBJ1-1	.	TGTGCCAGCTCACCTACTAGGAACACTGAAGCTTTCTTT	CASSPTRNTEAFF
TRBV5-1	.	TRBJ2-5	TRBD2	TGCGCCAGCAGCTTGGCCCCTAGCGGGAGTGGTTGGGAGACCCAGTACTTC	CASSLAPSGSGWETQYF
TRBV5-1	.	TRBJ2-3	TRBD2	TGCGCCAGCAGCTTGGGGGGAGCGGGGGGCACAGATACGCAGTATTTT	CASSLGGAGGTDTQYF
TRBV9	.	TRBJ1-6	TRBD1	TGTGCCAGCAGCGTAGGAGACAGGGAAGGTTCACCCCTCCACTTT	CASSVGDREGSPLHF
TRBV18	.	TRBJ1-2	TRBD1	TGTGCCAGCTCGCTGGACAGGGACTATGGCTACACCTTC	CASSLDRDYGYTF
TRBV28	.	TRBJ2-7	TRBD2	TGTGCCAGCAGGAAGGGGAGCGGGAGCCGCGAGCAGTACTTC	CASRKGSGSREQYF